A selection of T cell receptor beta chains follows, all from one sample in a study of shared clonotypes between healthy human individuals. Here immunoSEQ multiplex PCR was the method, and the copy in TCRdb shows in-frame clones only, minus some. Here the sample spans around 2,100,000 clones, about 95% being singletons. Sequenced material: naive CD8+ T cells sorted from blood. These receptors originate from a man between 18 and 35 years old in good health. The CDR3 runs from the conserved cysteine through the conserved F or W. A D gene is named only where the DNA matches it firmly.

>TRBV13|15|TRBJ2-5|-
CASSTGEEGGETQYF
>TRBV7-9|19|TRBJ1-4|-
CASSLPRDTMESTNEKLFF
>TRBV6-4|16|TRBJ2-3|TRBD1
CASSDRGQGAADTQYF
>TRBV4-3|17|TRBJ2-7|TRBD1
CASSRGPTGTGVHEQYF
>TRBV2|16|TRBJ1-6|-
CASSLTGSSYNSPLHF
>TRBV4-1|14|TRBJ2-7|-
CASSQDRDRNEQYF
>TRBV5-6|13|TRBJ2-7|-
CASSVDGTYEQYF
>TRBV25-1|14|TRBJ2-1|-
CASSKWGNYNEQFF
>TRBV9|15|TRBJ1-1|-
CASRGVTGMNTEAFF
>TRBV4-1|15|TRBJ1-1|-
CASSKSEGLNTEAFF
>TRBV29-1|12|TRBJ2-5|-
CSAQESGETQYF
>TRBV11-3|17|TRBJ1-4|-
CASSLDTGSEANEKLFF
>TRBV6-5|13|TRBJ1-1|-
CASSIQARTEAFF
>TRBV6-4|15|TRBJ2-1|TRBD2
CASRLLAGGPDEQFF
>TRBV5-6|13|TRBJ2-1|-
CASSLDPDNEQFF
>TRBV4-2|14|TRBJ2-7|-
CASSQDLEDYEQYF
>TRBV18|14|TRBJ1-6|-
CASAEGTYNSPLHF
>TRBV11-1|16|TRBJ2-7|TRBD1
CASSPLEGQGFNEQYF
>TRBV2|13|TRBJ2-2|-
CASGGENTGELFF
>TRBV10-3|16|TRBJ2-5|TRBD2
CAISELGTSGEETQYF
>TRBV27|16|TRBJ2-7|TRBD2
CASSSPFTSGSHEQYF
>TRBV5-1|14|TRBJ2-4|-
CASSLDGVATIQYF
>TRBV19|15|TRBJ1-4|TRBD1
CASSYRQGTNEKLFF
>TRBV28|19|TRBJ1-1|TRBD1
CASSFYPGTGRPLNTEAFF
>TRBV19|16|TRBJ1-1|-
CASIPPKGRMNTEAFF